The next 9 T cell receptor beta chains were all read from a single sample in a study of molecular identifiers for immune sequencing clone quantification. TCRdb itself ran the PCR reads through MiXCR, one entry per CDR3 protein. Of around 54,000 distinct CDR3 sequences in the sample, approximately 25% were seen once. Material for sequencing was naive CD8+ T cells from blood, with Jurkat cell RNA spiked in. Indicated subset: FACS-sorted CD8+CD4-CCR7+CD45RA+ naive T cells. These receptors were obtained from a human donor in good health. Some libraries in this study had Jurkat cell RNA spiked in.

This chain uses TRBV21-1 with TRBJ2-7. TRBV21-1 is classified as a pseudogene. The CDR3 runs to 12 residues. CDR3 bases: TGTGCCAGCAGCTACGGCAATTACGAGCAGTACTTC. It is translated as CASSYGNYEQYF.

Concerning this clonotype: Since a much larger clone is just one base distant, this may be a read error. The chain combines TRBV6-2 or TRBV6-3 with TRBJ1-5; possibly TRBD1 for D (5 bases). Germline lookup yields CDR1 MNHEY and CDR2 SVGEGT. The CDR3 totals 13 residues. The CDR3 DNA is TGTGCCGGCAGTTGGGACGGAAATCAGCCCCAGCATTTT. Translation: CAGSWDGNQPQHF.

This clonotype appeared once. A much bigger clone sits one base away, suggesting this may be a read error. The gene calls are TRBV7-9 and TRBJ2-6, with TRBD1 matching 9 bases. This CDR3 contains 18 residues. Trimming took 4 bases from V and 1 from J; bases not matched to a gene: 8. CDR1 SEHNR and CDR2 FQNEAQ come from the germline V gene (reference sequence). CDR3: CASSSTGGARSGANVLTF. The CDR3 nucleotides read TGTGCCAGCAGCTCGACAGGGGGAGCGAGGTCTGGGGCCAACGTCCTGACTTTC.

V and J are TRBV28 and TRBJ2-3; 9 bases fit TRBD2. CDR1 and CDR2 from the germline V gene are MDHEN and SYDVKM. CDR3 length: 16 residues. Trimming at V came to 3 bases and at J to 3 bases, leaving 7 bases not matched to a gene. The CDR3 loop is CASSFESLAGTDTQYF. In DNA, the CDR3 is TGTGCCAGCAGTTTCGAGTCGCTAGCGGGAACAGATACGCAGTATTTT.

Worth noting for this clonotype: An end of the junction differs from the germline gene, which may be a read error. This chain uses TRBV7-2 with TRBJ2-7, with D maybe TRBD1 (6 bases). The length of the CDR3 is 14 residues. Germline assignment: CDR1 SGHTA and CDR2 FQGNSA. CDR3 DNA sequence: TGTGGCAGCAGCTTAGCACAGGGTGTCAACGAGCAGTACTTC. Translating gives CGSSLAQGVNEQYF. Looking up the rest from reference TRBV7-2 and TRBJ2-7 gives the full variable domain: GAGVSQSPSNKVTEKGKDVELRCDPISGHTALYWYRQSLGQGLEFLIYFQGNSAPDKSGLPSDRFSAERTGGSVSTLTIQRTQQEDSAVYLCGSSLAQGVNEQYFGPGTRLTVT.

About this clonotype itself: A clone one base away is much larger, so this may be a read error. V and J are TRBV2 and TRBJ2-3, with 7 bases lining up with TRBD2. This CDR3 spans 15 amino acids. Germline assignment: CDR1 SNHLY and CDR2 FYNNEI. The CDR3 region is CASSQPGLSTDKQYF. As DNA, the CDR3 is TGTGCCAGCAGTCAACCGGGACTATCCACAGATAAGCAGTATTTT.

Concerning this clonotype: This could be a read error, since a much larger clone is one nucleotide away. This chain connects TRBV5-1 to TRBJ1-1, with D perhaps TRBD1 (6 bases). This CDR3 has 14 amino acids. Trimming took off 3 bases at V and 1 base at J, with 10 bases between the two ends. Germline V gene lookup returns CDR1 SGHRS and CDR2 YFSETQ. CDR3 in DNA: TGCGCCAGCAGCTGCCGGGGACAGAACACTGAAGCTTTCTTT. It is translated as CASSCRGQNTEAFF.

There are a few counts of this clonotype. This chain uses TRBV4-3 with TRBJ2-3, with D possibly being TRBD2 (5 bases). V was clipped by 3 bases and J by 0 bases, with 22 bases between them. The germline CDR1 and CDR2 sequences are LGHNA and YSLEER. The CDR3 runs 19 residues. The CDR3 DNA reads as TGCGCCAGCAGCCACAACGGGGTGGTAGGAAACCCTAGCACAGATACGCAGTATTTT. Its translation: CASSHNGVVGNPSTDTQYF.

This clonotype showed up many times. The chain recombines TRBV2 with TRBJ1-1; no reliable D call. This CDR3 comprises 14 residues. Trimming stripped 4 bases from V and 0 bases from J, with 9 bases between. Germline lookup yields CDR1 SNHLY and CDR2 FYNNEI. DNA for the CDR3: TGTGCCAGCAGTGTGGCGGGCATGAACACTGAAGCTTTCTTT. It specifies CASSVAGMNTEAFF.